This TCR beta chain was profiled in a study of T cells in Graves' hyperthyroidism and ophthalmopathy. Many counts were recorded for this clonotype. What it binds is unknown. Germline V gene data show CDR1 as SNHLY and CDR2 as FYNNEI. Trimming cost V 2 bases and J 8 bases, with 12 bases left between them. The CDR3 extends over 13 amino acids. Amplified regions were TCR beta CDR3 sequences from RNA transcripts. A first-round RT-PCR of the TCR CDR3 used the HTBI primer set. TCRdb called the multiplex PCR reads again in MiXCR, with one record for every CDR3 protein. The table has about 600,000 distinct CDR3 sequences, about 14% seen once. The authors obtained PBMCs from roughly 10 ml of fresh peripheral blood. Whole-study findings and limits: Ophthalmopathy and stable hyperthyroidism were told apart by a 13 V-J model.

Sequenced sample: blood. This chain uses TRBV2 with TRBJ1-1; D unclear. This TCR came from a woman aged 50 to 65 with Graves' ophthalmopathy. The CDR3 here is CASSEIVGSEAFF. CDR3 nucleotide sequence: TGTGCCAGCAGTGAAATAGTGGGGAGCGAAGCTTTCTTT.